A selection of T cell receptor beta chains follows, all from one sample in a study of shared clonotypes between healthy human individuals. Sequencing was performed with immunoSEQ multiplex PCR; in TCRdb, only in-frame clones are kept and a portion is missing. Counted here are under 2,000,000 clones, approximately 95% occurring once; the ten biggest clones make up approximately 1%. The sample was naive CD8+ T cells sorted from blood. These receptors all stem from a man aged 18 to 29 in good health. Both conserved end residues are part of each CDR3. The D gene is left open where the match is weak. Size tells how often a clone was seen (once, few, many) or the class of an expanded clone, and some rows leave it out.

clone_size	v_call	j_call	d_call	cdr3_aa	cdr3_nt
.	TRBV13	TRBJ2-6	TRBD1	CASSSDRGSGANVLTF	TGTGCCAGCAGCTCAGACAGGGGGTCTGGGGCCAACGTCCTGACTTTC
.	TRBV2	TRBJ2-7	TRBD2	CASRFGAGAYEQYF	TGTGCCAGCAGGTTCGGAGCGGGGGCTTACGAGCAGTACTTC
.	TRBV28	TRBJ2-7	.	CASSLAVWGEAYEQYF	TGTGCCAGCAGTTTAGCGGTCTGGGGAGAGGCCTACGAGCAGTACTTC
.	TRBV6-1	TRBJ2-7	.	CASSEWDTSATYEQYF	TGTGCCAGCAGTGAATGGGACACCTCAGCCACCTACGAGCAGTACTTC
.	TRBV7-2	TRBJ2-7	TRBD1	CASSSNQQGYPYEQYF	TGTGCCAGCAGCTCCAACCAACAGGGGTACCCCTACGAGCAGTACTTC
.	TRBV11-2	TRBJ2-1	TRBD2	CASSLEGTRDYNEQFF	TGTGCCAGCAGCTTAGAAGGGACTAGGGACTACAATGAGCAGTTCTTC
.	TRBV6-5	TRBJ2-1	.	CASSSTGTYNEQFF	TGTGCCAGCAGTTCCACCGGGACTTACAATGAGCAGTTCTTC
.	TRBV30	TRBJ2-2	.	CAWTGVNTGELFF	TGTGCCTGGACTGGGGTTAACACCGGGGAGCTGTTTTTT
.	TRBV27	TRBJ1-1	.	CASSFDWNTEAFF	TGTGCCAGCAGTTTCGACTGGAACACTGAAGCTTTCTTT
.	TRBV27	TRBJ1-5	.	CASSLSEGGQPQHF	TGTGCCAGCAGTTTATCTGAGGGGGGTCAGCCCCAGCATTTT
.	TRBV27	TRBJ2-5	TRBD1	CASSRASGTGGQYF	TGTGCCAGCAGTAGGGCGAGCGGGACAGGGGGCCAGTACTTC
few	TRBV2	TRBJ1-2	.	CASTDSPRGYTF	TGTGCCAGCACGGACAGCCCTAGGGGCTACACCTTC
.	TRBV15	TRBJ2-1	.	CATSRSYPPQFF	TGTGCCACCAGCAGATCCTACCCTCCCCAGTTCTTC
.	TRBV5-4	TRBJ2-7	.	CASSFLGHEQYF	TGTGCCAGCAGCTTCCTAGGCCACGAGCAGTACTTC
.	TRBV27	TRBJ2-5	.	CASRGTSYQETQYF	TGTGCCAGCAGGGGGACTTCGTACCAAGAGACCCAGTACTTC
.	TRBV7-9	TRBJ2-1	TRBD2	CASRGLAGEDEQFF	TGTGCCAGCAGGGGACTAGCGGGTGAAGATGAGCAGTTCTTC
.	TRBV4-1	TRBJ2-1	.	CASSQDPYGGRYEQFF	TGCGCCAGCAGCCAAGATCCCTACGGGGGGCGATATGAGCAGTTCTTC
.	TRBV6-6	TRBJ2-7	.	CASTNGDTYSEQYF	TGTGCCAGCACCAACGGGGACACTTACTCCGAGCAGTACTTC
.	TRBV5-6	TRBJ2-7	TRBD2	CASSFGLAGYEQYF	TGTGCCAGCAGCTTTGGACTAGCTGGCTACGAGCAGTACTTC
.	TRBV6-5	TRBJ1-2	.	CASSYSTLYGYTF	TGTGCCAGCAGTTACTCGACCTTGTATGGCTACACCTTC
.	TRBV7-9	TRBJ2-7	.	CASSPIYDEQYF	TGTGCCAGCAGCCCCATTTATGACGAGCAGTACTTC
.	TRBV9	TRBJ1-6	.	CASSRPGQENSPLHF	TGTGCCAGCAGCAGACCGGGACAAGAGAATTCACCCCTCCACTTT
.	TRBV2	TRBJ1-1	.	CASKEAGSNTEAFF	TGTGCCAGCAAGGAAGCGGGATCGAACACTGAAGCTTTCTTT
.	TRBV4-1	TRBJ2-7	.	CASSQTRGSYEQYF	TGCGCCAGCAGCCAAACTAGGGGCTCCTACGAGCAGTACTTC
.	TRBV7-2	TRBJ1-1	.	CASSLTGMNTEAFF	TGTGCCAGCAGCTTAACAGGGATGAACACTGAAGCTTTCTTT
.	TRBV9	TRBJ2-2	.	CASSVWDDSTGELFF	TGTGCCAGCAGCGTATGGGATGACAGCACCGGGGAGCTGTTTTTT
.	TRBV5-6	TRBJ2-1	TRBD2	CASSLGLAGAYEQFF	TGTGCCAGCAGCTTGGGGTTAGCGGGGGCCTATGAGCAGTTCTTC
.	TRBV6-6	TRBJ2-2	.	CASSYVGSEGPGELFF	TGTGCCAGCAGTTACGTAGGCAGCGAAGGGCCCGGGGAGCTGTTTTTT
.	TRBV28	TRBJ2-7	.	CASRYRDISSYEQYF	TGTGCCAGCAGATACCGGGACATCAGCTCCTACGAGCAGTACTTC
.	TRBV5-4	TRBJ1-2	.	CASSQPGSDYGYTF	TGTGCCAGCAGCCAACCAGGGTCGGACTATGGCTACACCTTC
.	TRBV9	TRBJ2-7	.	CASSPGQSFREQYF	TGTGCCAGCAGTCCCGGACAGTCCTTTCGCGAGCAGTACTTC
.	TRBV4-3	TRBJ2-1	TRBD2	CASSQDSRPRWGRDNEQFF	TGCGCCAGCAGCCAAGATTCACGGCCCCGTTGGGGGAGGGACAATGAGCAGTTCTTC
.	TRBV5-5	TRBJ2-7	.	CASSLETGVYEQYF	TGTGCCAGCAGCTTGGAAACGGGGGTCTACGAGCAGTACTTC
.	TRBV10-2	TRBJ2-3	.	CASRAGWESTDTQYF	TGCGCCAGCAGGGCGGGTTGGGAAAGCACAGATACGCAGTATTTT
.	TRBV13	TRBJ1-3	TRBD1	CASSATGVSGNTIYF	TGTGCCAGCAGCGCTACAGGGGTCTCTGGAAACACCATATATTTT
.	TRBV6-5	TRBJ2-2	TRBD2	CASSGGRAPGELFF	TGTGCCAGCAGTGGGGGGAGGGCCCCCGGGGAGCTGTTTTTT
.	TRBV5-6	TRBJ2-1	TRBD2	CASSLPSGIHGVF	TGTGCCAGCAGCTTACCTAGCGGGATTCATGGGGTCTTC
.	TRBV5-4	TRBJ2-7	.	CASSLLGGEQYF	TGTGCCAGCAGCTTGCTGGGGGGCGAGCAGTACTTC
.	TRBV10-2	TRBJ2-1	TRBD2	CASSDLGLATAIVGEQFF	TGCGCCAGCAGTGACCTGGGACTAGCGACTGCAATCGTTGGTGAGCAGTTCTTC
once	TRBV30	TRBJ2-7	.	CAWSFGPAVEQYF	TGTGCCTGGAGTTTCGGACCCGCGGTCGAGCAGTACTTC
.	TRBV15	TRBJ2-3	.	CATSRAVGGKYTQYF	TGTGCCACCAGCAGAGCAGTTGGGGGAAAATATACGCAGTATTTT
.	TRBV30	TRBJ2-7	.	CAWRLSSSYEQYF	TGTGCCTGGAGGCTTTCGAGCTCCTACGAGCAGTACTTC
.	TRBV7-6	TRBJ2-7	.	CASSLTVVSYEQYF	TGTGCCAGCAGCTTAACAGTTGTCTCCTACGAGCAGTACTTC
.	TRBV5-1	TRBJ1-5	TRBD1	CASSLETGLAQHF	TGCGCCAGCAGCTTGGAGACAGGGCTGGCCCAGCATTTT
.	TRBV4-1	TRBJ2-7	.	CASSQGGGPYEQYF	TGCGCCAGCAGCCAAGGGGGGGGCCCCTACGAGCAGTACTTC
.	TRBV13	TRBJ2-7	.	CASSLGHLLDF	TGTGCCAGCAGCTTAGGCCACCTTCTGGACTTC
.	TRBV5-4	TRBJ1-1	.	CASSVHEGGKGEAFF	TGTGCCAGCAGCGTTCATGAGGGGGGAAAGGGTGAAGCTTTCTTT
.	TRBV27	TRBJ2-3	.	CASSASPGTTGDTQYF	TGTGCCAGCAGTGCCTCGCCGGGAACCACCGGCGATACGCAGTATTTT
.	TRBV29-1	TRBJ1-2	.	CSVDGIIEGESNYGYTF	TGCAGCGTTGATGGGATCATAGAAGGCGAGTCTAACTATGGCTACACCTTC
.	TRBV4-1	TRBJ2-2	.	CASSQGKNTGELFF	TGCGCCAGCAGCCAGGGCAAGAACACCGGGGAGCTGTTTTTT
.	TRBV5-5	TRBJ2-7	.	CASSLSPGVLEQYF	TGTGCCAGCAGCTTGAGCCCAGGGGTCCTCGAGCAGTACTTC